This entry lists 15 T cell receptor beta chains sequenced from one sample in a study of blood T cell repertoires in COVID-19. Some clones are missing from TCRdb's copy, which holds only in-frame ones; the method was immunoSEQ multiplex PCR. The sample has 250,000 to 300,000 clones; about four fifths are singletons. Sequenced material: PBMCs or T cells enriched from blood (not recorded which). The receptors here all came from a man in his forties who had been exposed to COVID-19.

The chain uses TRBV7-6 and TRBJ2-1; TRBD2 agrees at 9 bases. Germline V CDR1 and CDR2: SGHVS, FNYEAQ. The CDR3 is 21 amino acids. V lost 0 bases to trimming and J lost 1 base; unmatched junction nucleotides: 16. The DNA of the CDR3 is TGTGCCAGCAGCTTAGCTGTCGCGGGAGGGTCAACCCCGGGTTCCTACAATGAGCAGTTCTTC. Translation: CASSLAVAGGSTPGSYNEQFF.

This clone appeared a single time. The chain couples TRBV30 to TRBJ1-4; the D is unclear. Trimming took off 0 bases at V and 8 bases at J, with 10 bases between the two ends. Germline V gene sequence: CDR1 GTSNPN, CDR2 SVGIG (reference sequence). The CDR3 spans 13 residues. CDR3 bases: TGTGCCTGGAGTGTACCGGGAGGGGAAAAACTGTTTTTT. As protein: CAWSVPGGEKLFF.

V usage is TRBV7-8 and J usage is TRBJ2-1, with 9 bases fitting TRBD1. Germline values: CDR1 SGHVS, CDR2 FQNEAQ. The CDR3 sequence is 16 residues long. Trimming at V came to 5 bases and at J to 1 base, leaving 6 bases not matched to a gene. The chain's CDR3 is CASSLRTGASYNEQFF. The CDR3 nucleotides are TGTGCCAGCAGCCTACGGACAGGGGCATCCTACAATGAGCAGTTCTTC. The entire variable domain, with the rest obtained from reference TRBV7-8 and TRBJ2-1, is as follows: GAGVSQSPRYKVAKRGQDVALRCDPISGHVSLFWYQQALGQGPEFLTYFQNEAQLDKSGLPSDRFFAERPEGSVSTLKIQRTQQEDSAVYLCASSLRTGASYNEQFFGPGTRLTVL.

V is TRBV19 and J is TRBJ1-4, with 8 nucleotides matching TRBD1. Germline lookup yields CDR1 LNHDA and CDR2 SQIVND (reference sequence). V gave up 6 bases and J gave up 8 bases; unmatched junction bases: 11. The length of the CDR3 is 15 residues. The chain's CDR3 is CASSQWQGASEKLFF. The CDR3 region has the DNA TGTGCCAGTAGCCAATGGCAGGGGGCGTCGGAAAAACTGTTTTTT. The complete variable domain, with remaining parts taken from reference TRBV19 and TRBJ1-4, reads DGGITQSPKYLFRKEGQNVTLSCEQNLNHDAMYWYRQDPGQGLRLIYYSQIVNDFQKGDIAEGYSVSREKKESFPLTVTSAQKNPTAFYLCASSQWQGASEKLFFGSGTQLSVL.

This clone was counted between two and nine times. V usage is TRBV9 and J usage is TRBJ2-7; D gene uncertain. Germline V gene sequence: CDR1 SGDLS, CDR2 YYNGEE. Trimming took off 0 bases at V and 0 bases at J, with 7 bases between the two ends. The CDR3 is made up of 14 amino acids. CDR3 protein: CASSVGRSSYEQYF. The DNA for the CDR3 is TGTGCCAGCAGCGTAGGACGGAGCTCCTACGAGCAGTACTTC.

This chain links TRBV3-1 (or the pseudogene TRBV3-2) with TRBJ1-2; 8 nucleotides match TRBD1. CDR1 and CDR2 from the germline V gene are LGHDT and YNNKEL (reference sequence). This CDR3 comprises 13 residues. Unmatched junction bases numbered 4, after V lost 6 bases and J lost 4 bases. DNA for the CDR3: TGTGCCAGCAGTCCCGGGACAGGCTATGGCTACACCTTC. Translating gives CASSPGTGYGYTF.

CDR3 loop: CASSLDSGRETQYF. Written as DNA, the CDR3 is TGTGCCAGCAGCTTGGATAGCGGGAGAGAGACCCAGTACTTC. The genes are TRBV5-4 and TRBJ2-5, with 9 bases that match TRBD2. This CDR3 has 14 amino acids. After removal of 0 bases from V and 4 bases from J, the junction contained 1 base not matched to a gene. CDR1 is SGHNT and CDR2 is YYREEE in the germline V gene (reference sequence).

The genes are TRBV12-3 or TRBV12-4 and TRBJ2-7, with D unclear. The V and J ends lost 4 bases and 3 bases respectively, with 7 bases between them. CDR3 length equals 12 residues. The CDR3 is CASSSYLYEQYF. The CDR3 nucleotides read TGTGCCAGCAGTTCCTACCTCTACGAGCAGTACTTC.

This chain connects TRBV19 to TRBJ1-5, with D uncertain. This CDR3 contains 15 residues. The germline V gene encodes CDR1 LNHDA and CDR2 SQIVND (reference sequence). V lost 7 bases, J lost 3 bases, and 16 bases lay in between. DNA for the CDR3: TGTGCCAGTACCCCGGTAGGAGGGATCAATCAGCCCCAGCATTTT. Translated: CASTPVGGINQPQHF.

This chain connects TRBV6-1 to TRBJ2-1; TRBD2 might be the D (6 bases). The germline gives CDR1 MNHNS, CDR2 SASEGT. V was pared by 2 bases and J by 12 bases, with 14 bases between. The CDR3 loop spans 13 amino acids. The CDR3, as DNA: TGTGCCAGCAGTGAATATGAGCGGAGGGGGCAGTTCTTC. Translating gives CASSEYERRGQFF.

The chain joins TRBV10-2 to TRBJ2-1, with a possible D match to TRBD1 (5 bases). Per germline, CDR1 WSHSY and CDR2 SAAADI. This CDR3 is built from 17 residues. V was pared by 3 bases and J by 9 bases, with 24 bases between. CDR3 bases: TGCGCCAGCAGTGATACGACGCAGGGTAGGGATTCGCGTGAGCAGTTCTTC. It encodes CASSDTTQGRDSREQFF.

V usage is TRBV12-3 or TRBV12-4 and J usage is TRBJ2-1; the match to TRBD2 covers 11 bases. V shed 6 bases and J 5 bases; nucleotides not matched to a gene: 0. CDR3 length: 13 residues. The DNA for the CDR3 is TGTGCCAGCAGACTAGCGGGGGACAATGAGCAGTTCTTC. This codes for CASRLAGDNEQFF.

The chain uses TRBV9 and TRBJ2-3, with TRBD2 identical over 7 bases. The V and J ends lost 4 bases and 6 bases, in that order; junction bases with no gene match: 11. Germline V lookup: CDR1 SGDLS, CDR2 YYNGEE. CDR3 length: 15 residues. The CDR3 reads CASSPRQGGVDTQYF. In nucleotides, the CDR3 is TGTGCCAGCAGCCCGCGGCAGGGAGGGGTTGATACGCAGTATTTT.

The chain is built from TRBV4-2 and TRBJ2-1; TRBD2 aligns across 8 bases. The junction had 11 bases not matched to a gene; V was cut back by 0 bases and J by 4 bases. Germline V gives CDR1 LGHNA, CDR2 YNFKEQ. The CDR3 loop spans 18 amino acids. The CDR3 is CASSQEAGASRRYNEQFF. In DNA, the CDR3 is TGTGCCAGCAGCCAAGAAGCGGGAGCCTCCCGACGTTACAATGAGCAGTTCTTC.

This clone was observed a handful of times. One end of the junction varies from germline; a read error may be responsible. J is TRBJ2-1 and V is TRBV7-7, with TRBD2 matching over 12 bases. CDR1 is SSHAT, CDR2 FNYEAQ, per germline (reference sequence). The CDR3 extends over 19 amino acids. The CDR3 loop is CASSPGTSGYTRSYNEQFF. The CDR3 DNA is TGTGCTAGCAGCCCCGGGACTAGCGGGTATACTCGCTCCTACAATGAGCAGTTCTTC.